The 20 T cell receptor beta chains in this list originate from one sample, sequenced in a study of human T cells and chemical hapten exposure. TCRdb re-derived calls from the RACE reads in MiXCR, one entry per CDR3 protein. The repertoire holds more than 30,000 distinct CDR3 sequences, with 5% to 7% as singletons. Stated time point: patch test 1, 2 weeks after DPC sensitization. The treatment here: therapeutic diphenylcyclopropenone sensitization with weekly scalp DPC. The study extracted total RNA from unfractionated whole blood. Sample: whole blood, taken in connection with sensitization to the hapten diphenylcyclopropenone (DPC). These receptors were taken from a woman in her twenties or thirties with alopecia areata. Some clones in this sample may be carry-over from other donors' samples.

The chain combines TRBV28 with TRBJ1-2; 7 bases line up with TRBD1. The CDR3 is 15 amino acids. The germline V gene has CDR1 MDHEN and CDR2 SYDVKM. V trimming: 2 bases; J trimming: 4 bases; junction bases outside the gene matches: 7. The CDR3 nucleotides are TGTGCCAGCAGTTTAGGACAGGCGGTTCCCTATGGCTACACCTTC. Translation: CASSLGQAVPYGYTF.

This clonotype has just a few counts. The chain links TRBV24-1 to TRBJ2-1, with 11 bases lining up with TRBD2. The CDR3 totals 17 residues. The V and J ends lost 2 bases and 7 bases, in that order; junction bases with no gene match: 9. The germline CDR1 and CDR2 sequences are KGHDR and SFDVKD. The CDR3 loop is CATSDSRLAGKVNEQFF. The DNA for the CDR3 is TGTGCCACCAGTGATTCAAGACTAGCGGGGAAGGTGAATGAGCAGTTCTTC.

This clonotype was observed at least ten times. This chain links TRBV4-1 with TRBJ2-3, with D unclear. The V gene lost 1 base and the J gene lost 3 bases, with 8 bases spanning the gap. Germline assignment: CDR1 MGHRA and CDR2 YSYEKL. The CDR3 runs to 14 residues. The CDR3 DNA reads TGCGCCAGCAGCCAAGTTTCCGGAACAGATACGCAGTATTTT. Its translation: CASSQVSGTDTQYF.

This clonotype was observed a handful of times. V gene TRBV12-3 or TRBV12-4 combines with J gene TRBJ2-4, with 8 positions matching TRBD1. The CDR3 runs to 15 residues. V was clipped by 4 bases and J by 3 bases; unmatched bases: 5. Here the CDR3 reads CASSSETGVKNIQYF. CDR3 in DNA: TGTGCCAGCAGTTCAGAGACAGGGGTCAAAAACATTCAGTACTTC.

This clonotype was picked up a small number of times. The CDR3 reads CASSPRTQGQNGAFF. The DNA for the CDR3 is TGTGCCAGCAGTCCCAGAACCCAGGGGCAGAACGGAGCTTTCTTT. The rearrangement joins TRBV6-5 to TRBJ1-1, with D maybe TRBD1 (6 bases). The CDR3 totals 15 residues. The ends were cut back, 5 bases at V and 10 bases at J, with 23 bases in the middle. CDR1 and CDR2 (germline): MNHEY, SVGAGI.

The V and J genes are TRBV12-3 or TRBV12-4 and TRBJ2-3, with 7 bases fitting TRBD2. V lost 6 bases and J lost 6; bases outside the gene matches: 9. The CDR3 has 14 amino acids. CDR3 bases: TGTGCCAGCAGATGGCCAAGCGGGGATGATACGCAGTATTTT. It translates to CASRWPSGDDTQYF.

This clonotype occurred many times. The chain employs TRBV27 and TRBJ1-2, with 7 bases identical to TRBD1. V lost 2 bases and J lost 8; bases outside the gene matches: 2. The CDR3 loop spans 12 amino acids. From germline, CDR1 is MNHEY and CDR2 SMNVEV (reference sequence). This chain's CDR3 is CASSLQGEGYTF. For the CDR3, the DNA is TGTGCCAGCAGTTTACAGGGGGAAGGCTACACCTTC.

This clonotype appeared many times. The genes are TRBV7-2 and TRBJ1-1; D remains ambiguous. The CDR3 length is 14 residues. With 2 bases removed from V and 4 bases from J, the gap between germline ends came to 11 bases. The germline V gene encodes CDR1 SGHTA and CDR2 FQGNSA. CDR3 amino acids: CASSLSGVATEAFF. The CDR3 DNA is TGTGCCAGCAGCTTATCCGGGGTCGCCACTGAAGCTTTCTTT.

The chain employs TRBV15 and TRBJ1-6; 8 nucleotides agree with TRBD1. Trimming took 3 bases from V and 6 from J; bases not matched to a gene: 13. The germline V gene encodes CDR1 LNHNV and CDR2 YYDKDF (reference sequence). The CDR3 runs to 18 residues. DNA of the CDR3: TGTGCCACCAGCAGCGACCCCCCCGACAGGGGAATTAATTCACCCCTCCACTTT. Its protein product is CATSSDPPDRGINSPLHF.

This clonotype was counted ten times or more. The chain combines TRBV24-1 with TRBJ1-4, with 8 bases that match TRBD1. Germline assignment: CDR1 KGHDR and CDR2 SFDVKD. The CDR3 runs to 15 residues. J gave up 7 bases and V 3 bases, and 6 bases lay outside the gene matches. The CDR3 reads CATSDGGQGAEKLFF. The CDR3 bases are TGTGCCACCAGTGATGGAGGACAGGGTGCTGAAAAACTGTTTTTT.

This clonotype has a count of ten or more. V is TRBV18 and J is TRBJ2-1, with 8 bases aligning to TRBD1. The J segment lost 2 bases and the V segment lost 2 bases, leaving 5 bases of the junction unmatched. The germline CDR1 and CDR2 sequences are KGHSH and LQKENI. The CDR3 is made up of 16 amino acids. CDR3 amino acids: CASSPETGGPYNEQFF. The CDR3 nucleotides are TGTGCCAGCTCACCAGAAACAGGGGGTCCCTACAATGAGCAGTTCTTC.

This clonotype was seen more than once but under ten times. This rearrangement joins TRBV5-1 to TRBJ2-7, with TRBD1 as a possible D gene (5 bases). Germline V gene data show CDR1 as SGHRS and CDR2 as YFSETQ. V lost 0 bases, J lost 0 bases, and 7 bases lay in between. The CDR3 length is 14 residues. The CDR3 nucleotides read TGCGCCAGCAGCTTGGTTGACAGCTCCTACGAGCAGTACTTC. It codes for CASSLVDSSYEQYF.

On this clonotype itself: This may be a read error, as it is one base from a much larger clone. The chain recombines TRBV7-2 with TRBJ2-5, with D unresolved. The CDR3 totals 11 residues. V was cut by 8 bases and J by 7 bases, with 11 bases left in between. In germline, CDR1 is SGHTA, CDR2 FQGNSA. CDR3 loop: CASRRSGTQYF. CDR3 in DNA: TGTGCCAGCCGGCGGTCCGGGACCCAGTACTTC.

This clonotype was counted many times. This chain joins TRBV5-1 and TRBJ1-1, with a weak D call TRBD1 (5 bases). Germline values: CDR1 SGHRS, CDR2 YFSETQ. Trimming shortened V by 1 base and J by 5 bases, and 9 bases separated the two germline ends. The CDR3 consists of 13 residues. The CDR3 region is CASSLQGGTEAFF. The CDR3 DNA reads TGCGCCAGCAGCTTGCAGGGAGGGACTGAAGCTTTCTTT.

This clonotype came up many times. The CDR3 loop reads CSASWEGRGRMNEQFF. The CDR3 DNA follows: TGCAGTGCTAGTTGGGAGGGGAGGGGGCGGATGAATGAGCAGTTCTTC. The chain joins TRBV20-1 to TRBJ2-1, with D tentatively TRBD1 or TRBD2 (7 bases each). Germline V lookup: CDR1 DFQATT, CDR2 SNEGSKA (reference sequence). With 3 bases removed from V and 7 bases from J, the gap between germline ends came to 22 bases. This CDR3 is built from 16 residues.

The sample holds many counts of this clonotype. The chain joins TRBV20-1 to TRBJ1-1; no clear D. Between the trimmed V and J ends, which lost 6 bases and 6 bases, there was a span of 17 bases. The CDR3 extends over 13 amino acids. Looked up from germline, CDR1 is DFQATT and CDR2 is SNEGSKA (reference sequence). In DNA, the CDR3 is TGCAGTGCCCCGGACCTTATAGGCTCTGAAGCTTTCTTT. Amino acid sequence: CSAPDLIGSEAFF.

This clonotype occurred a few times. The CDR3 DNA reads as TGCGCCAGCAGACCTAAATTCGGGGACAGGGACAATGAGCAGTTCTTC. Its translation: CASRPKFGDRDNEQFF. The chain couples TRBV5-1 to TRBJ2-1; 9 bases are a match to TRBD1. Germline assignment: CDR1 SGHRS and CDR2 YFSETQ. The CDR3 runs to 16 residues. Germline trimming cut 5 bases from V and 5 bases from J; bases unmatched to any gene: 11.

The rearrangement links TRBV6-6 to TRBJ2-5, with 11 bases identical to TRBD2. The V gene end was trimmed by 0 bases and the J gene end by 2 bases; junction bases not matched to a gene: 5. Germline CDR1 and CDR2: MNHNY and SVGAGI (reference sequence). This CDR3 has 17 residues. The CDR3 sequence is CASSYSTVAGGQETQYF. Here the CDR3 DNA reads TGTGCCAGCAGTTACTCGACGGTAGCGGGGGGGCAAGAGACCCAGTACTTC.

This clonotype was seen ten or more times. The chain is built from TRBV6-6 and TRBJ2-7; no clear D. CDR3 length: 12 amino acids. The germline V gene encodes CDR1 MNHNY and CDR2 SVGAGI (reference sequence). V lost 5 bases and J lost 2, with 7 bases in between. CDR3: CASSTKTYEQYF. The CDR3 region has the DNA TGTGCCAGCAGTACCAAGACCTACGAGCAGTACTTC.

This clonotype was found many times. This sequence joins TRBV7-2 and TRBJ2-7; D is perhaps TRBD2 (6 bases). Germline CDR1 and CDR2: SGHTA and FQGNSA. V lost 1 base and J 0 bases, leaving 7 bases between the germline ends. The length of the CDR3 is 14 residues. As DNA, the CDR3 is TGTGCCAGCAGCTTAGTAGCGGACTCCTACGAGCAGTACTTC. Residues: CASSLVADSYEQYF.